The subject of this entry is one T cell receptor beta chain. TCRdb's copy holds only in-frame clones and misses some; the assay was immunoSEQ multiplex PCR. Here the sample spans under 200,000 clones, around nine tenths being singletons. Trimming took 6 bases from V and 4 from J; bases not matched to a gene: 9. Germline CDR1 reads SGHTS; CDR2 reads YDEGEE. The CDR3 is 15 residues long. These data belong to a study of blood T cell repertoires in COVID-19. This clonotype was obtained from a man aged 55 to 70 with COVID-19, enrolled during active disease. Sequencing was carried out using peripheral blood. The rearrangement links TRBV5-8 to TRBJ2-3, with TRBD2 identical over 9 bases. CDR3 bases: TGTGCCAGCATCCCGTGGGCGGGAGGGGCAGATACGCAGTATTTT. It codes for CASIPWAGGADTQYF.